Given below is one T cell receptor (beta chain) in context. No antigen is known for it. Germline loops: CDR1 SQVTM, CDR2 ANQGSEA. The CDR3 runs to 13 residues. Trimming cost V 0 bases and J 6 bases; bases outside gene matches: 1. The entry originates in a study of shared clonotypes between healthy human individuals. As for the study in general: Contributing individuals were two females and three males aged 18 to 49. Study results and caveats: Roughly 5% of naive CD4 clonotypes were common to four donors. Estimated richness values were generally larger in naive subsets than in memory subsets.

TCRdb's copy holds only in-frame clones and misses some; the assay was immunoSEQ multiplex PCR. The sample carries about 2.1 million clones, 80% to 95% recorded once. Terminally differentiated effector memory CD45RA+ cells were excluded by CCR7 positive selection of CD45RO-negative cells. The clonotype comes from a man between 18 and 35 years old in good health. Some clones in this sample may be carry-over from other donors' samples. The chain combines TRBV29-1 with TRBJ2-2; 7 nucleotides agree with TRBD2. The sample consisted of naive CD8+ T cells from PBMCs. The CDR3, as DNA: TGCAGCGTTGAAGAGCGGGAGTCCGGGGAGCTGTTTTTT. This translates into CSVEERESGELFF.